This TCR beta chain was observed in a study of blood T cells in healthy people across ages. A few counts support this clonotype. V was cut by 3 bases and J by 8 bases, with 7 bases left in between. Looked up from germline, CDR1 is SQVTM and CDR2 is ANQGSEA. The CDR3 has 10 residues. Using a J-beta primer mix together with a sample-barcoded 5' primer, a second PCR was run for roughly 7 to 11 cycles. Each CDR3 protein gets one entry after TCRdb re-called the 5' RACE reads with MiXCR. The table has fewer than 900,000 distinct CDR3 sequences, around 48% seen once. The sequenced material came from blood. The clonotype comes from a woman between 55 and 75 years old in good health. This chain uses TRBV29-1 with TRBJ1-1, with D unclear. CDR3 protein: CSVDEPEAFF. The DNA of the CDR3 is TGCAGCGTTGATGAGCCCGAAGCTTTCTTT.